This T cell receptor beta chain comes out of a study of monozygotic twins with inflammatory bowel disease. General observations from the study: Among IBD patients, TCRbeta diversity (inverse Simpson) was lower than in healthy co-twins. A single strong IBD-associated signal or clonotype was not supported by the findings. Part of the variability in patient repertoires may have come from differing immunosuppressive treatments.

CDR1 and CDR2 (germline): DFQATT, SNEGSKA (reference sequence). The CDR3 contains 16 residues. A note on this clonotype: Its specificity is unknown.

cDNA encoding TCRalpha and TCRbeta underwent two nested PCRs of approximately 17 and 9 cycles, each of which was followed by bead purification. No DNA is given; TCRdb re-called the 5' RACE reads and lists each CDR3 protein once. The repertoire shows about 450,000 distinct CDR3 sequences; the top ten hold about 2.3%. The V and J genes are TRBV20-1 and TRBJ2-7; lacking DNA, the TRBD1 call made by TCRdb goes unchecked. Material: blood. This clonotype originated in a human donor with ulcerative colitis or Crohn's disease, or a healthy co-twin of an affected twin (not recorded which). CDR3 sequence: CSARDRGGKGSYEQYF.